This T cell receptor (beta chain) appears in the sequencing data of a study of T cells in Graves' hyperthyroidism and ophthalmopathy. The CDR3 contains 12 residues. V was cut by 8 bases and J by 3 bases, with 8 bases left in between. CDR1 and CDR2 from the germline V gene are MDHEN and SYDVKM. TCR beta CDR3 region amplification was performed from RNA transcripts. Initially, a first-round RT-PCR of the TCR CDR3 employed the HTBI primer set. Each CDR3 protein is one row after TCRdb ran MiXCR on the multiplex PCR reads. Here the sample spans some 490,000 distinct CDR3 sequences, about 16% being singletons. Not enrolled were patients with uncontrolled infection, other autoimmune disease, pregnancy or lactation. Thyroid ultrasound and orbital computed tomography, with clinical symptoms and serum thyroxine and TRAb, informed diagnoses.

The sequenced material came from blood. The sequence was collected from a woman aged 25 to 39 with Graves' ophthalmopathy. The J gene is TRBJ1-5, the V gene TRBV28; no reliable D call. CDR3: CASGGYNQPQHF. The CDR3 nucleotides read TGTGCCAGCGGAGGGTACAATCAGCCCCAGCATTTT.